This T cell receptor beta chain was profiled in a study of CD8 T cells in ankylosing spondylitis. Study outcomes and limitations: Seven to nine highly homologous variants formed a TCR beta motif that appeared characteristic of ankylosing spondylitis blood. Certain motif variants had earlier appeared in reactive arthritis synovial fluid and blood.

With regard to this clonotype: Antigen specificity is unknown.

TCRdb reanalysed the 5' RACE reads using MiXCR and keeps one entry per CDR3 protein. Of 150,000 to 200,000 distinct CDR3 sequences in the sample, 25% to 35% were seen once. CDR1 SNHLY and CDR2 FYNNEI come from the germline V gene. V shed 0 bases and J shed 4 bases, with 13 bases lying between them. This CDR3 spans 16 amino acids. This TCR was recovered from a male donor with ankylosing spondylitis. The rearrangement links TRBV2 to TRBJ1-5, with D possibly TRBD1 on 5 matching bases. Sequenced material: synovial fluid, either unsorted or a sorted T cell fraction (not recorded which). The CDR3 DNA reads TGTGCCAGCAGTGAAGCGCTGGGGCTAGGGAATCAGCCCCAGCATTTT. It encodes CASSEALGLGNQPQHF.